These 13 T cell receptor beta chains originate from one sample sequenced in a study of T cells in localized non-small cell lung cancer. Using immunoSEQ multiplex PCR, the repertoire was profiled, and TCRdb retains in-frame clones only, with some absent. The repertoire holds about 59,000 clones, with more than 85% as singletons. The source was peripheral blood, collected before any cancer treatment. The receptors derive from a man aged 35-75 years with stage I lung adenocarcinoma.

The chain joins TRBV28 to TRBJ2-2; unclear D gene. Germline V lookup: CDR1 MDHEN, CDR2 SYDVKM. V lost 6 bases and J lost 6, with 11 bases in between. This CDR3 is built from 13 residues. The CDR3 DNA reads TGTGCCAGCAGCCCCTCGATTCCCGGGGAGCTGTTTTTT. This translates into CASSPSIPGELFF.

The chain links TRBV2 to TRBJ2-7; 13 nucleotides line up with TRBD2. The CDR3 has 18 residues. Germline-derived CDR1 and CDR2 are SNHLY and FYNNEI. V lost 3 bases and J lost 0; bases outside the gene matches: 8. In DNA form, the CDR3 reads TGTGCCAGCAGTGAGACTAGCGGGAGGACTACCAGCTCCTACGAGCAGTACTTC. It encodes CASSETSGRTTSSYEQYF.

The sample holds one count of this clone. J is TRBJ2-5 and V is TRBV25-1, with 10 bases identical to TRBD1. Germline V gene lookup returns CDR1 MGHDK and CDR2 SYGVNS. After removal of 5 bases from V and 3 bases from J, the junction contained 9 bases not matched to a gene. The CDR3 is 16 amino acids. The CDR3 spells CASSPYQTGGEETQYF. The DNA for the CDR3 is TGTGCCAGCAGTCCTTATCAGACAGGGGGCGAAGAGACCCAGTACTTC.

This chain joins TRBV28 and TRBJ1-2, with D tentatively TRBD1 (6 bases). The V gene's germline CDR1 is MDHEN and CDR2 SYDVKM. Trimming left V 6 bases short and J 2 bases short, with 16 bases between. The CDR3 runs 15 residues. The CDR3 DNA reads TGTGCCAGCAGCGCAAATAGGGGGGGGAACTATGGCTACACCTTC. Its protein is CASSANRGGNYGYTF.

The chain recombines TRBV27 with TRBJ2-7; the D is unclear. The CDR3 contains 14 residues. With 6 bases removed from V and 6 bases from J, the gap between germline ends came to 18 bases. Germline V CDR1 and CDR2: MNHEY, SMNVEV (reference sequence). In DNA, the CDR3 is TGTGCCAGCAGAGAGGACGGGCGGAGTTCCGAGCAGTACTTC. Translation: CASREDGRSSEQYF.

The J gene is TRBJ1-1, the V gene TRBV9; D uncertain. Trimming left V 0 bases short and J 11 bases short, with 14 bases between. Germline V lookup: CDR1 SGDLS, CDR2 YYNGEE. This CDR3 is 13 amino acids long. Here the CDR3 reads CASSVVEGGGAFF. The CDR3 DNA follows: TGTGCCAGCAGCGTAGTCGAGGGTGGAGGGGCTTTCTTT.

A single count supports this clone. The chain joins TRBV29-1 to TRBJ1-2; maybe TRBD1 (5 bases). The CDR3 is 13 amino acids. Germline V gene data show CDR1 as SQVTM and CDR2 as ANQGSEA. Trimming shortened V by 5 bases and J by 4 bases, and 14 bases separated the two germline ends. CDR3 in amino acids: CSVLGTFPYGYTF. The CDR3 coding sequence is TGCAGCGTTTTGGGGACGTTTCCCTATGGCTACACCTTC.

CDR3 coding DNA: TGTGCCAGCGGATTCGGAAGTACGAGCTCTGGAAACACCATATATTTT. It is translated as CASGFGSTSSGNTIYF. This chain uses TRBV5-6 with TRBJ1-3; D is unclear. V was shortened by 7 bases and J by 0 bases, with 17 bases between the two germline ends. The CDR3 sequence is 16 residues long. The germline V gene encodes CDR1 SGHDT and CDR2 YYEEEE. The whole variable domain, remainder taken from reference TRBV5-6 and TRBJ1-3, is DAGVTQSPTHLIKTRGQQVTLRCSPKSGHDTVSWYQQALGQGPQFIFQYYEEEERQRGNFPDRFSGHQFPNYSSELNVNALLLGDSALYLCASGFGSTSSGNTIYFGEGSWLTVV.

The V and J genes are TRBV11-2 and TRBJ2-1, with a tentative D call TRBD2 (5 bases). The V gene's germline CDR1 is SGHAT and CDR2 FQNNGV. The CDR3 contains 13 residues. Trimming pared 8 bases from V and 2 bases from J, leaving 10 bases between. The chain's CDR3 is CASQSGTYNEQFF. CDR3 bases: TGTGCCAGCCAGAGCGGAACCTACAATGAGCAGTTCTTC.

The J gene is TRBJ1-1, the V gene TRBV30, with D possibly being TRBD1 (6 bases). From germline, CDR1 is GTSNPN and CDR2 SVGIG (reference sequence). The V gene lost 4 bases and the J gene lost 0 bases, with 15 bases spanning the gap. This CDR3 spans 15 amino acids. The CDR3 region has the DNA TGTGCCTGGATCCCAATGGGGACACTGAACACTGAAGCTTTCTTT. This gives the protein CAWIPMGTLNTEAFF.

This clone came up once. This CDR3 reads CSVIGSEGDTYEQYF. Here the CDR3 DNA reads TGCAGCGTTATTGGGTCGGAGGGTGACACCTACGAGCAGTACTTC. V is TRBV29-1 and J is TRBJ2-7; D might be TRBD2 (6 bases). Trimming pared 5 bases from V and 2 bases from J, leaving 19 bases between. The CDR3 is 15 amino acids. Germline V lookup: CDR1 SQVTM, CDR2 ANQGSEA.

The chain combines TRBV5-1 with TRBJ2-1, with a weak D call TRBD2 (5 bases). The CDR3 consists of 14 residues. The germline CDR1 and CDR2 sequences are SGHRS and YFSETQ. V dropped 3 bases and J dropped 4 bases, with 11 bases sitting between them. The CDR3: CASSSTNSYNEQFF. The CDR3 DNA sequence: TGCGCCAGCAGCTCGACTAACTCATACAATGAGCAGTTCTTC. Full variable domain (rest looked up from reference TRBV5-1 and TRBJ2-1): KAGVTQTPRYLIKTRGQQVTLSCSPISGHRSVSWYQQTPGQGLQFLFEYFSETQRNKGNFPGRFSGRQFSNSRSEMNVSTLELGDSALYLCASSSTNSYNEQFFGPGTRLTVL.

The rearrangement links TRBV2 to TRBJ1-1; no clear D. This CDR3 region has 11 residues. Germline CDR1 and CDR2: SNHLY and FYNNEI. Between the trimmed V and J ends, which lost 6 bases and 1 base, there was a span of 3 bases. CDR3 protein: CASRGNTEAFF. Here the CDR3 DNA reads TGTGCCAGCAGGGGGAACACTGAAGCTTTCTTT. Full variable domain (rest looked up from reference TRBV2 and TRBJ1-1): EPEVTQTPSHQVTQMGQEVILRCVPISNHLYFYWYRQILGQKVEFLVSFYNNEISEKSEIFDDQFSVERPDGSNFTLKIRSTKLEDSAMYFCASRGNTEAFFGQGTRLTVV.